A single sample gave rise to the 2 T cell receptor beta chains below, sequenced in a study of Ad26.COV2.S vaccination and SARS-CoV-2 variants. Treatment indicated: 19 received Ad26.COV2.S at low or high dose, single or two shots; about five received placebo; per-sample allocation not given. Sample collection was performed on day 63 after the first vaccine or placebo injection. Sequencing used immunoSEQ multiplex PCR; TCRdb keeps in-frame clones, though not all of them. The sample consists of around 320,000 clones, around four fifths of them appearing once. The source material was peripheral blood, sampled in a trial of Ad26.COV2.S vaccine versus placebo. The receptors derive from a person between 18 and 59 years old who received the Ad26.COV2.S COVID-19 vaccine or a placebo.

J is TRBJ1-2 and V is TRBV20-1; TRBD1 matches at 9 bases. Trimming removed 8 bases from V and 9 bases from J; junction bases left unmatched: 7. The CDR3 length is 11 residues. Per germline, CDR1 DFQATT and CDR2 SNEGSKA (reference sequence). As DNA, the CDR3 is TGCAGTCGGGACAGGGATGGCCGCTACACCTTC. The encoded protein is CSRDRDGRYTF.

V usage is TRBV6-5 and J usage is TRBJ1-1; perhaps TRBD1 as D (5 bases). Trimming took off 10 bases at V and 0 bases at J, with 18 bases between the two ends. The CDR3 sequence is 15 residues long. Germline values: CDR1 MNHEY, CDR2 SVGAGI. CDR3 sequence: CATHGATVMNTEAFF. The CDR3 DNA reads as TGTGCCACGCATGGGGCCACAGTGATGAACACTGAAGCTTTCTTT.